The rows below give T cell receptor beta chains drawn from one sample of a study of blood T cell repertoires in COVID-19. The repertoire was sequenced with immunoSEQ multiplex PCR; TCRdb's copy has only in-frame clones and lacks some. Seen here are 240,000 or so clones, approximately 86% observed once, and the top ten hold more than 6.5%. The sequenced material came from peripheral blood. The receptors come from a woman between 65 and 79 years old with active or convalescent COVID-19. Both conserved end residues are part of each CDR3. D genes are given only for firm matches. Only some rows state a clone size, as once, few, many or a class for expanded clones.

d_call j_call v_call cdr3_length clone_size cdr3_aa cdr3_nt
NA TRBJ1-2 TRBV2 14 NA CASSSWTVSYGYTF TGTGCCAGCAGTTCGTGGACAGTTAGCTATGGCTACACCTTC
TRBD1 TRBJ1-1 TRBV4-1 20 NA CASSHSEATGGPGGITEAFF TGCGCCAGCAGCCATTCCGAGGCGACAGGGGGCCCAGGAGGGATCACTGAAGCTTTCTTT
TRBD2 TRBJ2-3 TRBV2 16 NA CASKKGEAGLTDTQYF TGTGCCAGCAAGAAGGGAGAAGCGGGGTTAACAGATACGCAGTATTTT
NA TRBJ1-2 TRBV12-3/TRBV12-4 12 NA CASSLAREGYTF TGTGCCAGCAGTTTAGCCAGGGAAGGCTACACCTTC
TRBD1 TRBJ1-5 TRBV19 15 NA CASRASRGSGQPQHF TGTGCCAGTCGAGCCTCCAGGGGGTCAGGTCAGCCCCAGCATTTT
TRBD2 TRBJ2-3 TRBV7-2 15 NA CASSPRGARGDTQYF TGTGCCAGCAGCCCGCGGGGGGCCCGTGGGGATACGCAGTATTTT
NA TRBJ1-1 TRBV18 15 once CASSPKQAGNTEAFF TGTGCCAGCTCACCTAAACAAGCAGGGAACACTGAAGCTTTCTTT
TRBD1 TRBJ1-2 TRBV25-1 15 NA CASRETGDANYGYTF TGTGCCAGCAGGGAGACAGGGGATGCTAACTATGGCTACACCTTC
NA TRBJ1-6 TRBV7-6 19 NA CASSLRTTGSGSYNSPLHF TGTGCCAGCAGCTTACGCACCACAGGGTCGGGCTCCTATAATTCACCCCTCCACTTT
NA TRBJ1-1 TRBV10-3 14 NA CAIKSDTRNTEAFF TGTGCCATCAAATCAGACACCCGGAACACTGAAGCTTTCTTT
NA TRBJ1-3 TRBV27 15 NA CASSPIPGNGGTIYF TGTGCCAGCAGCCCCATTCCGGGTAACGGCGGCACCATATATTTT
TRBD1 TRBJ1-1 TRBV18 13 NA CASSLDRGPEAFF TGTGCCAGCTCACTAGACAGGGGCCCTGAAGCTTTCTTT
TRBD1 TRBJ2-7 TRBV2 13 NA CASSAQGAYEQYF TGTGCCAGCAGCGCCCAGGGGGCCTACGAGCAGTACTTC
NA TRBJ1-2 TRBV6-5 16 NA CASSYGPGSYLYGYTF TGTGCCAGCAGTTACGGCCCAGGTTCTTACCTCTATGGCTACACCTTC
NA TRBJ1-5 TRBV4-3 13 NA CASSQDQNQPQHF TGCGCCAGCAGCCAAGATCAGAACCAGCCCCAGCATTTT
TRBD1 TRBJ1-3 TRBV18 18 NA CASSQTSGQGSSGNTIYF TGTGCCAGCTCCCAAACTTCGGGACAGGGGAGCTCTGGAAACACCATATATTTT
NA TRBJ1-3 TRBV29-1 13 NA CSVRRGSGNTIYF TGCAGCGTACGAAGGGGGTCCGGAAACACCATATATTTT
NA TRBJ2-7 TRBV7-9 14 NA CASSLGQGFHEQYF TGTGCCAGCAGCTTAGGGCAGGGTTTCCACGAGCAGTACTTC
TRBD1 TRBJ2-7 TRBV7-2 15 NA CASSLGRGPAYEQYF TGTGCCAGCAGCTTAGGCAGGGGGCCAGCCTACGAGCAGTACTTC
TRBD1 TRBJ1-1 TRBV6-4 12 NA CASSATGGEAFF TGTGCCAGCAGCGCAACAGGGGGTGAAGCTTTCTTT
NA TRBJ1-3 TRBV7-2 12 NA CASSLSGNTIYF TGTGCCAGCAGCCTCTCTGGAAACACCATATATTTT
NA TRBJ1-5 TRBV5-1 14 NA CASSPSGSNQPQHF TGCGCCAGCAGCCCCTCGGGTAGCAATCAGCCCCAGCATTTT
NA TRBJ1-5 TRBV19 13 NA CASTLQTGQPQHF TGTGCCAGTACCCTCCAGACAGGCCAGCCCCAGCATTTT